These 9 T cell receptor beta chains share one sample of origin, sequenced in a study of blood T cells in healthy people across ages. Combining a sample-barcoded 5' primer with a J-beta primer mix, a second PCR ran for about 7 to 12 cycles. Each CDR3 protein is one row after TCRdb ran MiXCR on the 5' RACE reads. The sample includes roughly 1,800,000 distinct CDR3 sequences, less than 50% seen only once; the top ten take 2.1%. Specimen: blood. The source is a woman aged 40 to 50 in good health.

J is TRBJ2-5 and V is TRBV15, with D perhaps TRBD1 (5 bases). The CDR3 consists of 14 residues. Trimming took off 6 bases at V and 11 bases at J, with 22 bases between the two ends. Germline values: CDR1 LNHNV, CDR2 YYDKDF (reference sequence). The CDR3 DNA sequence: TGTGCCACCAGACCCGTTGGGGCAAACAATGAGCAGTACTTC. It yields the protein CATRPVGANNEQYF.

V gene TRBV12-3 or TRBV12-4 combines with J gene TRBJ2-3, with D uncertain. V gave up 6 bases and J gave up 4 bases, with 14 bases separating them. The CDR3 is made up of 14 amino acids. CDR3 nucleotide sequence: TGTGCCAGCAGGAGCAGAGTCACCCCAGATACGCAGTATTTT. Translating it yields CASRSRVTPDTQYF.

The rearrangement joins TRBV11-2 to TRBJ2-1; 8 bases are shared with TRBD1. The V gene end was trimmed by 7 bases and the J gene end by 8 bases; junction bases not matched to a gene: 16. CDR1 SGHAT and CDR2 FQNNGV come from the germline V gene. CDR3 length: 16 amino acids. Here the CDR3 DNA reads TGTGCCAGCACCTCTTTCTGGGATGACAGGGGCCATGAGCAGTTCTTC. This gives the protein CASTSFWDDRGHEQFF.

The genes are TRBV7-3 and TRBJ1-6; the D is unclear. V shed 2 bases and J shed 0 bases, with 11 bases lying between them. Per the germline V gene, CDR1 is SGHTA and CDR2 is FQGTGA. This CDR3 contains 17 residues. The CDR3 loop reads CASSLGSRISYNSPLHF. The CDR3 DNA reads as TGTGCCAGCAGCTTAGGGAGTAGAATCTCCTATAATTCACCCCTCCACTTT. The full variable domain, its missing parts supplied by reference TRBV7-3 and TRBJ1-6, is GAGVSQTPSNKVTEKGKYVELRCDPISGHTALYWYRQSLGQGPEFLIYFQGTGAADDSGLPNDRFFAVRPEGSVSTLKIQRTERGDSAVYLCASSLGSRISYNSPLHFGNGTRLTVT.

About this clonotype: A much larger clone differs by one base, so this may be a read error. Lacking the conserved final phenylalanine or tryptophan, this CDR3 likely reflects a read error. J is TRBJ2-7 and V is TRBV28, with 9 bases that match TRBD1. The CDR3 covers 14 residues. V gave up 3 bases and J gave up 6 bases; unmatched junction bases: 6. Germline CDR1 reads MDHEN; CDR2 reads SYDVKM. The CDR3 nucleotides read TGTGCCAGCAGTTTGGGGACAGGGAGGCTCGAGCAGTACTCC. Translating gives CASSLGTGRLEQYS.

In nucleotides, the CDR3 is TGCGCCAGCAACCACGACGGGGGTAGCACAGATACGCAGTATTTT. Amino acid sequence: CASNHDGGSTDTQYF. This chain connects TRBV5-1 to TRBJ2-3; possible D gene TRBD2, 6 bases. The V gene lost 6 bases and the J gene lost 0 bases, with 14 bases spanning the gap. The CDR3 is made up of 15 amino acids. Germline V lookup: CDR1 SGHRS, CDR2 YFSETQ.

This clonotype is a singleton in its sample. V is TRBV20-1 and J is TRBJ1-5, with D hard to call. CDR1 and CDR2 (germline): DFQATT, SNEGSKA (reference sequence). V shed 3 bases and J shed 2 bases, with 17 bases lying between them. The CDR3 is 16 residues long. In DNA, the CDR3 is TGCAGTGCTAGTAGGGCAGGATCCCTAGGCAATCAGCCCCAGCATTTT. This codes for CSASRAGSLGNQPQHF.

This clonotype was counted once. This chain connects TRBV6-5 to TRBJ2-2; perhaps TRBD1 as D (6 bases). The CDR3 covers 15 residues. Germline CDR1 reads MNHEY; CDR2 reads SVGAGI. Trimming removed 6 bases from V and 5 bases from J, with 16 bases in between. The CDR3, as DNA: TGTGCCAGCAGAGTGGGGCCAGGGGAAACCGGGGAGCTGTTTTTT. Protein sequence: CASRVGPGETGELFF.

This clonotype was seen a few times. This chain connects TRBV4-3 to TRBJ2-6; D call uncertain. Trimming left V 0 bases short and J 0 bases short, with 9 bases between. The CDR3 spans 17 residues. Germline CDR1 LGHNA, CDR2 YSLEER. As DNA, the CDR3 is TGCGCCAGCAGCCAAGACCCTACAAACTCTGGGGCCAACGTCCTGACTTTC. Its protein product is CASSQDPTNSGANVLTF.